Below, 32 T cell receptor beta chains from the same sample are listed, as sequenced in a study of molecular identifiers for immune sequencing clone quantification. From the PCR reads, TCRdb called clonotypes with MiXCR, one entry per CDR3 protein. Of roughly 50,000 distinct CDR3 sequences in the sample, about 25% were seen once. Sequenced input: naive CD8+ T cells from blood, with Jurkat cell RNA spiked in. The subset denotes: FACS-sorted CD8+CD4-CCR7+CD45RA+ naive T cells. The receptors derive from a human donor in good health. Some libraries in this study had Jurkat cell RNA spiked in.

This clonotype was counted at least ten times. The rearrangement joins TRBV19 to TRBJ1-1; 7 nucleotides match TRBD1. CDR3 length: 14 amino acids. Unmatched junction bases numbered 11, after V lost 2 bases and J lost 11 bases. The germline V gene has CDR1 LNHDA and CDR2 SQIVND (reference sequence). The CDR3, as DNA: TGTGCCAGTAGTATACTCGACAGGGCGCCTCTCGCTTTCTTT. It specifies CASSILDRAPLAFF.

This clonotype has ten or more counts. This chain uses TRBV4-2 with TRBJ2-7; weak D call: TRBD1 (5 bases). CDR3 size: 14 residues. V was cut by 1 base and J by 1 base, with 8 bases left in between. The germline CDR1 and CDR2 sequences are LGHNA and YNFKEQ. This CDR3 reads CASSQGGLSYEQYF. In DNA form, the CDR3 reads TGTGCCAGCAGCCAAGGGGGCCTATCCTACGAGCAGTACTTC.

The sample holds one count of this clonotype. A much more abundant neighbour one base away suggests this may be a read error. The chain has TRBV10-3 and TRBJ2-1; the D gene is possibly TRBD2 (6 bases). CDR3 length: 18 amino acids. Germline-derived CDR1 and CDR2 are ENHRY and SYGVKD. The CDR3 region has the DNA TGTGCCTTCAGTGAGCTTGTTGGTAGCGGCCCGGCGGACAATGAGCAGTTCTTC. Translated, it gives CAFSELVGSGPADNEQFF.

With regard to this clonotype: Since a much larger clone is just one base distant, this may be a read error. V usage is TRBV11-2 and J usage is TRBJ2-7; no firm D call. CDR3 size: 13 residues. Germline CDR1 reads SGHAT; CDR2 reads FQNNGV. As DNA, the CDR3 is TGTGCCAGCAGCTTAACTGCCACCTACGTGCAGTACTTC. Residues: CASSLTATYVQYF.

On this clonotype itself: A much larger clone differs from this one at a single base, so this may be a read error. The V call is TRBV7-9, the J call TRBJ2-7; possible D gene TRBD1, 6 bases. The CDR3 spans 15 residues. Germline CDR1 SEHNR, CDR2 FQNEAQ (reference sequence). CDR3: CASSLPDRNPYEQNF. The DNA of the CDR3 is TGTGCCAGCAGCCTCCCGGACAGAAACCCCTACGAGCAGAACTTC. The full variable domain, in which reference TRBV7-9 and TRBJ2-7 provide the parts outside the CDR3, is DTGVSQNPRHKITKRGQNVTFRCDPISEHNRLYWYRQTLGQGPEFLTYFQNEAQLEKSRLLSDRFSAERPKGSFSTLEIQRTEQGDSAMYLCASSLPDRNPYEQNFGPGTRLTVT.

Comments on this clonotype: A much larger clone lies a single base off, so this may be a read error. The chain has TRBV7-6 and TRBJ2-4; TRBD1 aligns across 7 bases. Germline lookup yields CDR1 SGHVS and CDR2 FNYEAQ. This CDR3 is built from 15 residues. CDR3 protein: CASSPGGSWENIRYF. CDR3 DNA: TGTGCCAGCAGCCCAGGGGGTTCTTGGGAAAACATTCGGTACTTC.

This clonotype was observed a handful of times. V usage is TRBV30 and J usage is TRBJ2-3, with 9 nucleotides matching TRBD1. The CDR3 covers 15 residues. The V gene end was trimmed by 2 bases and the J gene end by 4 bases; junction bases not matched to a gene: 7. CDR1 GTSNPN and CDR2 SVGIG come from the germline V gene (reference sequence). The CDR3 nucleotides read TGTGCCTGGAGTACGACAGGGGGTTTTGCAGATACGCAGTATTTT. Translating gives CAWSTTGGFADTQYF. The full variable domain, completed using reference TRBV30 and TRBJ2-3, is SQTIHQWPATLVQPVGSPLSLECTVEGTSNPNLYWYRQAAGRGLQLLFYSVGIGQISSEVPQNLSASRPQDRQFILSSKKLLLSDSGFYLCAWSTTGGFADTQYFGPGTRLTVL.

V and J are TRBV6-2 or TRBV6-3 and TRBJ2-1, with 9 positions matching TRBD1. V shed 3 bases and J 0 bases; nucleotides not matched to a gene: 6. The length of the CDR3 is 17 residues. CDR1 MNHEY and CDR2 SVGEGT come from the germline V gene. The chain's CDR3 is CASSYDRGTNSYNEQFF. The CDR3 bases are TGTGCCAGCAGTTATGACAGGGGGACCAACTCCTACAATGAGCAGTTCTTC.

In regard to this clonotype: It may be a read error: a sequence one base away is much more abundant. V gene TRBV20-1 combines with J gene TRBJ2-7; 8 bases are a match to TRBD2. In germline, CDR1 is DFQATT, CDR2 SNEGSKA (reference sequence). CDR3 size: 13 residues. CDR3: CSARASGLYEQHF. The DNA for the CDR3 is TGCAGTGCTAGAGCTAGCGGGCTCTACGAGCAGCACTTC.

At least ten counts were recorded for this clonotype. CDR3 amino acids: CASSEEDIFEKLFF. The DNA of the CDR3 is TGTGCCAGCAGTGAAGAGGACATATTTGAAAAACTGTTTTTT. This chain uses TRBV6-1 with TRBJ1-4; the D gene is possibly TRBD1 (5 bases). The length of the CDR3 is 14 residues. The germline V gene encodes CDR1 MNHNS and CDR2 SASEGT. V shed 1 base and J shed 7 bases, with 10 bases lying between them.

This clonotype was seen repeatedly, ten times or more. The chain is built from TRBV24-1 and TRBJ2-2; no definite D call. Per the germline V gene, CDR1 is KGHDR and CDR2 is SFDVKD. V dropped 4 bases and J dropped 4 bases, with 9 bases sitting between them. The CDR3 has 14 residues. As DNA, the CDR3 is TGTGCCACCAGTGAGTCACGATCCACCGGGGAGCTGTTTTTT. This gives the protein CATSESRSTGELFF.

This clonotype appeared many times. This chain uses TRBV4-3 with TRBJ2-3; no definite D call. CDR1 and CDR2 (germline): LGHNA, YSLEER. The CDR3 totals 15 residues. Between the trimmed V and J ends, which lost 0 bases and 5 bases, there was a span of 12 bases. The DNA for the CDR3 is TGCGCCAGCAGCCAAGATCATGGGGTGGAAGATACGCAGTATTTT. Translation: CASSQDHGVEDTQYF.

The chain uses TRBV25-1 and TRBJ1-2, with unresolved D. The germline CDR1 and CDR2 sequences are MGHDK and SYGVNS. This CDR3 has 13 residues. V was pared by 2 bases and J by 5 bases, with 9 bases between. The CDR3 DNA sequence: TGTGCCAGCAGTGAAGGCGGAGGGTATGGCTACACCTTC. Translating gives CASSEGGGYGYTF.

The table lists this clonotype with a count of one. It may be a read error: a sequence one base away is much more abundant. The conserved final phenylalanine or tryptophan is absent from the CDR3, which likely points to a read error. The rearrangement links TRBV5-6 to TRBJ2-6; no clear D gene. Germline V lookup: CDR1 SGHDT, CDR2 YYEEEE. The CDR3 is made up of 14 amino acids. Trimming shortened V by 3 bases and J by 0 bases, and 4 bases separated the two germline ends. CDR3 protein: CASSSVSGANVLTL. The CDR3 nucleotides are TGTGCCAGCAGCTCGGTCTCTGGGGCCAACGTCCTGACTCTC.

This clonotype was counted between two and nine times. This may arise from a read error, as a much more abundant clone is one base away. V and J are TRBV7-9 and TRBJ2-3; TRBD2 aligns across 9 bases. The CDR3 totals 15 residues. Germline values: CDR1 SEHNR, CDR2 FQNEAQ (reference sequence). In DNA, the CDR3 is TGTGCCAGCAGCTTTACGCGGGAGGGCACAGGTACGCAGTATTTT. Amino acids: CASSFTREGTGTQYF.

Concerning this clonotype: A much larger clone differs from this one at a single base, so this may be a read error. The genes are TRBV11-2 and TRBJ1-1; unclear D gene. CDR1 and CDR2 from the germline V gene are SGHAT and FQNNGV. Trimming took off 3 bases at V and 4 bases at J, with 12 bases between the two ends. This CDR3 region has 14 residues. CDR3 residues: CASSFGAGSTEAFF. In nucleotides, the CDR3 is TGTGCCAGCAGCTTCGGTGCAGGAAGCACTGAAGCTTTCTTT.

Many counts were recorded for this clonotype. No DNA is shown, since the ends of the CDR3 on it are uncertain; the CDR3 is the one TCRdb lists. V is TRBV7-5 and J is TRBJ2-6; TRBD1 is the table's D call and was not checked against the DNA. TRBV7-5 is listed as a pseudogene. Inclusive of both ends, the CDR3 amounts to 19 amino acids. This CDR3 is CISVPEKGSTRGGANVLTF.

This clonotype has at least ten counts. V usage is TRBV27 and J usage is TRBJ2-3; the D is unclear. The CDR3 is 13 amino acids. Germline V gene lookup returns CDR1 MNHEY and CDR2 SMNVEV (reference sequence). V lost 4 bases to trimming and J lost 1 base, with 6 bases between them. CDR3 DNA: TGTGCCAGCAGTTATCTCGGCACAGATACGCAGTATTTT. It encodes CASSYLGTDTQYF.

In this sample, this clonotype turned up many times. This chain joins TRBV29-1 and TRBJ1-5; the D is unclear. Germline V gene sequence: CDR1 SQVTM, CDR2 ANQGSEA. The CDR3 has 11 amino acids. V was clipped by 4 bases and J by 3 bases, with 4 bases between them. The CDR3 here is CSVGDNQPQHF. The CDR3 DNA is TGCAGCGTTGGGGACAATCAGCCCCAGCATTTT.

This clonotype was recorded many times. The rearrangement uses TRBV28 and TRBJ2-3; no clear D. CDR3 length: 14 residues. The V gene lost 3 bases and the J gene lost 2 bases, with 9 bases spanning the gap. Germline V gives CDR1 MDHEN, CDR2 SYDVKM. CDR3 DNA: TGTGCCAGCAGTTTTAAGGAGCCCACAGATACGCAGTATTTT. Encoded protein: CASSFKEPTDTQYF.

This clonotype has a count of ten or more. CDR3: CASSLISGDYTDTQYF. Here the CDR3 DNA reads TGTGCCAGCAGCTTAATAAGCGGGGACTACACAGATACGCAGTATTTT. The chain links TRBV7-2 to TRBJ2-3, with 7 bases identical to TRBD2. From germline, CDR1 is SGHTA and CDR2 FQGNSA. The CDR3 sequence is 16 residues long. V was clipped by 2 bases and J by 2 bases; unmatched bases: 7.

As concerns this clonotype: A much bigger clone sits one base away, suggesting this may be a read error. This sequence joins TRBV4-2 and TRBJ1-1, with D unclear. CDR1 and CDR2 from the germline V gene are LGHNA and YNFKEQ. This CDR3 contains 16 residues. Written as DNA, the CDR3 is TGTGCCAGCAGCCAACCCTACTGGACTGAGAACACTGAAGCTTCCTTT. Protein sequence: CASSQPYWTENTEASF.

The table lists this clonotype with many counts. The chain is built from TRBV5-1 and TRBJ2-7; 13 bases fit TRBD2. Germline V gives CDR1 SGHRS, CDR2 YFSETQ. V shed 3 bases and J 1 base; nucleotides not matched to a gene: 1. This CDR3 spans 15 amino acids. CDR3 amino acids: CASSWTSGSSYEQYF. The CDR3 DNA reads as TGCGCCAGCAGCTGGACTAGCGGGAGTTCCTACGAGCAGTACTTC.

In its sample, this clonotype was seen many times. The V and J genes are TRBV19 and TRBJ2-3, with D possibly matching TRBD1 (7 bases). In germline, CDR1 is LNHDA, CDR2 SQIVND (reference sequence). This CDR3 comprises 15 residues. Trimming left V 4 bases short and J 4 bases short, with 15 bases between. The chain's CDR3 is CASSNTQGGADTQYF. The DNA for the CDR3 is TGTGCCAGTAGTAACACCCAGGGGGGCGCAGATACGCAGTATTTT.

Of note for this clonotype: A much larger clone lies a single base off, so this may be a read error. V gene TRBV9 combines with J gene TRBJ1-1, with TRBD1 as a possible D gene (6 bases). The germline CDR1 and CDR2 sequences are SGDLS and YYNGEE. The CDR3 sequence is 15 residues long. For the CDR3, the DNA is TGTGTCAGCAGCGTAGAACAGGGCTCGAACACTGAAGCTTTCTTT. Translation: CVSSVEQGSNTEAFF.

The rearrangement links TRBV4-2 to TRBJ2-7; D is perhaps TRBD1 or TRBD2 (5 bases each). CDR3 size: 16 residues. Trimming cost V 0 bases and J 5 bases, with 17 bases left between them. Germline V gives CDR1 LGHNA, CDR2 YNFKEQ. Written as DNA, the CDR3 is TGTGCCAGCAGCCAAGATGGAACCGGGCGAGGGGACGAGCAGTACTTC. Translated: CASSQDGTGRGDEQYF.

There are many counts of this clonotype. The rearrangement joins TRBV27 to TRBJ2-3; D is possibly TRBD1 (5 bases). Trimming shortened V by 6 bases and J by 2 bases, and 6 bases separated the two germline ends. The CDR3 totals 12 residues. Germline CDR1 and CDR2: MNHEY and SMNVEV (reference sequence). The CDR3: CASSRDTDTQYF. The CDR3, as DNA: TGTGCCAGCAGCAGGGACACAGATACGCAGTATTTT.

To note about this clonotype: A single base separates this from a much larger clone, so it may be a read error. Because the CDR3 is missing its conserved closing phenylalanine or tryptophan, this is likely a read error. This chain joins TRBV7-9 and TRBJ2-1; D gene unclear. This CDR3 is built from 11 residues. Germline assignment: CDR1 SEHNR and CDR2 FQNEAQ (reference sequence). Between the trimmed V and J ends, which lost 2 bases and 10 bases, there was a span of 6 bases. The CDR3: CASSLSGEQFL. Here the CDR3 DNA reads TGTGCCAGCAGCTTAAGTGGGGAGCAGTTCCTC.

This clonotype was picked up many times. The V call is TRBV19, the J call TRBJ1-1; D is unresolved. The CDR3 is made up of 12 amino acids. The germline V gene has CDR1 LNHDA and CDR2 SQIVND (reference sequence). Trimming cost V 6 bases and J 5 bases, with 10 bases left between them. The CDR3 here is CASSNGVTEAFF. CDR3 sequence (DNA): TGTGCCAGTAGCAATGGGGTTACTGAAGCTTTCTTT.

About this clonotype: Because it lacks the conserved phenylalanine or tryptophan at the end, this CDR3 is likely a read error. The chain joins TRBV6-5 to TRBJ2-4, with D perhaps matching TRBD2 (7 bases). CDR1 and CDR2 (germline): MNHEY, SVGAGI. There are 11 residues in the CDR3. Trimming took off 7 bases at V and 11 bases at J, with 12 bases between the two ends. CDR3 nucleotides: TGTGCCAGCACTCGAGGGGGGGTTCAGTACCTC. Protein sequence: CASTRGGVQYL.

Details on this clonotype: Being one base from a much bigger clone, this may be a read error. The rearrangement joins TRBV28 to TRBJ1-5; D gene unclear. The CDR3 runs to 14 residues. From germline, CDR1 is MDHEN and CDR2 SYDVKM. CDR3 sequence (DNA): TGTGCCGGCAGACTCACCCGACCCAATCAGCCCCAGCATTTT. This translates into CAGRLTRPNQPQHF. The complete variable domain, with remaining parts taken from reference TRBV28 and TRBJ1-5, reads DVKVTQSSRYLVKRTGEKVFLECVQDMDHENMFWYRQDPGLGLRLIYFSYDVKMKEKGDIPEGYSVSREKKERFSLILESASTNQTSMYLCAGRLTRPNQPQHFGDGTRLSIL.

The table lists this clonotype with a few counts. The chain employs TRBV28 and TRBJ2-7, with TRBD2 as a possible D gene (6 bases). The V and J ends lost 6 bases and 2 bases respectively, with 20 bases between them. The CDR3 is 16 amino acids. Germline CDR1 is MDHEN and CDR2 is SYDVKM. CDR3 sequence reads: CASSPRVTGGTYEQYF. The DNA of the CDR3 is TGTGCCAGCAGCCCCAGGGTGACGGGCGGGACCTACGAGCAGTACTTC.